This T cell receptor (beta chain) was profiled in a study of cytomegalovirus exposure and HLA in healthy donors. Study outcomes and limitations: Prediction of most subjects' HLA-A and HLA-B alleles by TCR beta sequences was reportedly accurate. An apparent linkage of common viral pathogens to several of the most significant clusters emerged in a later analysis.

In the case of this clone: The antigen is unknown.

With 60 Vbeta and 13 Jbeta primers, the PCR was carried out. The repertoire was sequenced with immunoSEQ multiplex PCR; TCRdb's copy has only in-frame clones and lacks some. This table holds roughly 180,000 clones, 80% to 85% found once. This clonotype was obtained from a man aged 30 to 45 in good health and CMV-seronegative. The source material was PBMCs.

The CDR3 DNA reads TGTGCCAGCAGGCTCAGGTTTAGCACAGATACGCAGTATTTT. Its translation: CASRLRFSTDTQYF. This chain links TRBV7-6 with TRBJ2-3; D uncertain. This CDR3 spans 14 amino acids. Trimming left V 6 bases short and J 0 bases short, with 10 bases between. Per the germline V gene, CDR1 is SGHVS and CDR2 is FNYEAQ.